These T cell receptor beta chains were read from a single sample in a study of radiation and T cells in renal cell carcinoma. Sequenced by immunoSEQ multiplex PCR; TCRdb stores in-frame clones only, minus some. This table holds about 130,000 clones, around 81% found once. Sequencing was performed on blood, taken from a patient whose treatment included radiotherapy and nephrectomy. The source is a man aged 45-65 years with renal cell carcinoma. The CDR3 runs from the conserved cysteine through the conserved F or W. The D gene is left open where the match is weak. The listing skips clone size in some rows; elsewhere it reads once, few, many or a size class.

D gene: TRBD2
clone size: NA
V gene: TRBV18
J gene: TRBJ2-7
CDR3 DNA: TGTGCCAGCTCACCTGGCGGGGGATTCTCCGAGCAGTACTTC
CDR3 protein: CASSPGGGFSEQYF

D gene: TRBD1
clone size: few
V gene: TRBV4-1
J gene: TRBJ1-2
CDR3 DNA: TGCGCCAGCAGCCTGACAGGGGGTAACTATGGCTACACCTTC
CDR3 protein: CASSLTGGNYGYTF

D gene: TRBD2
clone size: NA
V gene: TRBV4-3
J gene: TRBJ2-3
CDR3 DNA: TGCGCCAGCAGTGGGCGGGGGTTACAAACAGATACGCAGTATTTT
CDR3 protein: CASSGRGLQTDTQYF

D gene: NA
clone size: NA
V gene: TRBV10-3
J gene: TRBJ2-7
CDR3 DNA: TGTGCCATCAGGGGCAACTACGAGCAGTACTTC
CDR3 protein: CAIRGNYEQYF

D gene: TRBD2
clone size: NA
V gene: TRBV5-1
J gene: TRBJ2-5
CDR3 DNA: TGCGCCAGCAGCTTGGGTCTAGCGGGGGCGTCCCAAGAGACCCAGTACTTC
CDR3 protein: CASSLGLAGASQETQYF

D gene: NA
clone size: NA
V gene: TRBV6-5
J gene: TRBJ2-7
CDR3 DNA: TGTGCCAGCAGTTACGGCGGGTCTTTTTCCTACGAGCAGTACTTC
CDR3 protein: CASSYGGSFSYEQYF

D gene: NA
clone size: NA
V gene: TRBV6-4
J gene: TRBJ2-1
CDR3 DNA: TGTGCCAGCAGCGAATTAGCGCATAGCTCCTACAATGAGCAGTTCTTC
CDR3 protein: CASSELAHSSYNEQFF

D gene: NA
clone size: NA
V gene: TRBV6-5
J gene: TRBJ2-7
CDR3 DNA: TGTGCCAGCAGTTACGACGGACGGTCCTACGAGCAGTACTTC
CDR3 protein: CASSYDGRSYEQYF

D gene: TRBD1
clone size: NA
V gene: TRBV5-1
J gene: TRBJ2-6
CDR3 DNA: TGCGCCAGCAGTCCATACACCGGGACAGGGGGCGTTAGCTCTGGGGCCAACGTCCTGACTTTC
CDR3 protein: CASSPYTGTGGVSSGANVLTF

D gene: NA
clone size: few
V gene: TRBV12-5
J gene: TRBJ2-2
CDR3 DNA: TGTGCTAGGCGCAGGGTGAACACCGGGGAGCTGTTTTTT
CDR3 protein: CARRRVNTGELFF

D gene: NA
clone size: NA
V gene: TRBV9
J gene: TRBJ2-7
CDR3 DNA: TGTGCCAGCAGCCGGACACCAATTGGACCCTACGAGCAGTACTTC
CDR3 protein: CASSRTPIGPYEQYF

D gene: TRBD2
clone size: NA
V gene: TRBV30
J gene: TRBJ2-3
CDR3 DNA: TGTGCCTGGAGTATGGGACTAACCACAGATACGCAGTATTTT
CDR3 protein: CAWSMGLTTDTQYF

D gene: NA
clone size: NA
V gene: TRBV28
J gene: TRBJ2-1
CDR3 DNA: TGTGCCAGCAGTTTATCTGACTATACCCTACAGGGTGAGCAGTTCTTC
CDR3 protein: CASSLSDYTLQGEQFF

D gene: TRBD1
clone size: NA
V gene: TRBV6-1
J gene: TRBJ1-2
CDR3 DNA: TGTGCCAGCAGTGAAAATAAGTATTCAGGCAGGGACAGCTATGGCTACACCTTC
CDR3 protein: CASSENKYSGRDSYGYTF

D gene: TRBD2
clone size: NA
V gene: TRBV7-2
J gene: TRBJ2-3
CDR3 DNA: TGTGCCAGCAGCTTATTGCTTGGCGGGAGTCTCGGTACGCAGTATTTT
CDR3 protein: CASSLLLGGSLGTQYF

D gene: NA
clone size: NA
V gene: TRBV6-1
J gene: TRBJ1-4
CDR3 DNA: TGTGCCAGCAGTGAAGGAGGGAGGAAGGAAAAACTGTTTTTT
CDR3 protein: CASSEGGRKEKLFF

D gene: TRBD1
clone size: NA
V gene: TRBV11-2
J gene: TRBJ1-1
CDR3 DNA: TGTGCCAGCAGCTTACTACAGGGGGGCTCCACTGAAGCTTTCTTT
CDR3 protein: CASSLLQGGSTEAFF

D gene: NA
clone size: NA
V gene: TRBV18
J gene: TRBJ2-6
CDR3 DNA: TGTGCCAGCTCACCTACGACCGGGGCCAACGTCCTGACTTTC
CDR3 protein: CASSPTTGANVLTF

D gene: TRBD1
clone size: NA
V gene: TRBV10-3
J gene: TRBJ2-5
CDR3 DNA: TGTGCCATACAAGCCGGGACAGGGGTAGAGACCCAGTACTTC
CDR3 protein: CAIQAGTGVETQYF

D gene: NA
clone size: NA
V gene: TRBV5-1
J gene: TRBJ1-3
CDR3 DNA: TGCGCCAGCAATCCAGATCCGACCTCTGGAAACACCATATATTTT
CDR3 protein: CASNPDPTSGNTIYF

D gene: NA
clone size: NA
V gene: TRBV28
J gene: TRBJ2-1
CDR3 DNA: TGTGCCAGCAGTTTCTTGGGGGAATACAATGAGCAGTTCTTC
CDR3 protein: CASSFLGEYNEQFF

D gene: NA
clone size: NA
V gene: TRBV5-6
J gene: TRBJ1-4
CDR3 DNA: TGTGCCAGCAGCCCGACACCGACAACATTGTTTTTT
CDR3 protein: CASSPTPTTLFF

D gene: TRBD1
clone size: NA
V gene: TRBV9
J gene: TRBJ1-2
CDR3 DNA: TGTGCCAGCAGCGTAGGAGGACAGGGCGCTGGCTACACCTTC
CDR3 protein: CASSVGGQGAGYTF

D gene: NA
clone size: NA
V gene: TRBV5-1
J gene: TRBJ2-7
CDR3 DNA: TGCGCCAGCAGCCCTCAGGGACATTCGAACGAGCAGTACTTC
CDR3 protein: CASSPQGHSNEQYF

D gene: NA
clone size: NA
V gene: TRBV30
J gene: TRBJ1-2
CDR3 DNA: TGTGCCTGGAGCGGGGGTGGTGGCTACACCTTC
CDR3 protein: CAWSGGGGYTF

D gene: TRBD2
clone size: NA
V gene: TRBV19
J gene: TRBJ2-5
CDR3 DNA: TGTGCCAGTAGTCGTGGACTAGCGGAGTCCGGGGAGACCCAGTACTTC
CDR3 protein: CASSRGLAESGETQYF

D gene: NA
clone size: NA
V gene: TRBV6-1
J gene: TRBJ2-3
CDR3 DNA: TGTGCCAGCAGTGAAATGCAGATGAGCACAGATACGCAGTATTTT
CDR3 protein: CASSEMQMSTDTQYF

D gene: TRBD1
clone size: once
V gene: TRBV19
J gene: TRBJ2-1
CDR3 DNA: TGTGCCAGTAGTAATCCGGGACAGGGCTACAATGAGCAGTTCTTC
CDR3 protein: CASSNPGQGYNEQFF

D gene: NA
clone size: NA
V gene: TRBV7-2
J gene: TRBJ2-5
CDR3 DNA: TGTGCCAGCAGCTCCCAGCAGTACCGAGAGACCCAGTACTTC
CDR3 protein: CASSSQQYRETQYF

D gene: NA
clone size: few
V gene: TRBV7-9
J gene: TRBJ2-5
CDR3 DNA: TGTGCCAGCAGCTTCGGGTCGATGGGGGTCCAAGAGACCCAGTACTTC
CDR3 protein: CASSFGSMGVQETQYF

D gene: NA
clone size: NA
V gene: TRBV5-1
J gene: TRBJ2-6
CDR3 DNA: TGCGCCAGCAGCTTGCTACCTAGCTCTGGGGCCAACGTCCTGACTTTC
CDR3 protein: CASSLLPSSGANVLTF

D gene: NA
clone size: NA
V gene: TRBV19
J gene: TRBJ2-1
CDR3 DNA: TGTGCCGCGAAAGGGGCAGGAGAATCCAATGAGCAGTTCTTC
CDR3 protein: CAAKGAGESNEQFF

D gene: NA
clone size: few
V gene: TRBV2
J gene: TRBJ1-6
CDR3 DNA: TGTGCCAGCACCGTCGGGACCAGCTCCTATAATTCACCCCTCCACTTT
CDR3 protein: CASTVGTSSYNSPLHF

D gene: NA
clone size: NA
V gene: TRBV13
J gene: TRBJ1-5
CDR3 DNA: TGTGCCAGCAGCTTAGGGGCAGGCGATAGCAATCAGCCCCAGCATTTT
CDR3 protein: CASSLGAGDSNQPQHF

D gene: TRBD1
clone size: NA
V gene: TRBV19
J gene: TRBJ1-4
CDR3 DNA: TGTGCCAGCGGATCGACAGGGACTAATGAAAAACTGTTTTTT
CDR3 protein: CASGSTGTNEKLFF

D gene: NA
clone size: once
V gene: TRBV7-2
J gene: TRBJ1-5
CDR3 DNA: TGTGCCAGCAGCTTACCCCCCCAGCCCCAGCATTTT
CDR3 protein: CASSLPPQPQHF

D gene: NA
clone size: NA
V gene: TRBV7-2
J gene: TRBJ1-2
CDR3 DNA: TGTGCCAGCAGCTTCCGAGTGGATAATGGCTACACCTTC
CDR3 protein: CASSFRVDNGYTF

D gene: NA
clone size: once
V gene: TRBV11-2
J gene: TRBJ1-1
CDR3 DNA: TGTGCCAGCACCAAAGGGCAGGGTCTCGGGGGGACTGAAGCTTTCTTT
CDR3 protein: CASTKGQGLGGTEAFF

D gene: TRBD1
clone size: once
V gene: TRBV5-1
J gene: TRBJ2-7
CDR3 DNA: TGCGCCAGCAGCTTCCGGGACAGCCTTTCCTACGAGCAGTACTTC
CDR3 protein: CASSFRDSLSYEQYF

D gene: NA
clone size: few
V gene: TRBV5-4
J gene: TRBJ1-1
CDR3 DNA: TGTGCCAGCAGCTTGTGGGGTTCGAGCACTGAAGCTTTCTTT
CDR3 protein: CASSLWGSSTEAFF

D gene: NA
clone size: NA
V gene: TRBV11-2
J gene: TRBJ2-7
CDR3 DNA: TGTGCCAGCAGCTTAGACAGATACGAGCAGTACTTC
CDR3 protein: CASSLDRYEQYF

D gene: NA
clone size: NA
V gene: TRBV4-1
J gene: TRBJ1-3
CDR3 DNA: TGCGCCAGCAGCCAAGAGGCAGGGTATGGAAACACCATATATTTT
CDR3 protein: CASSQEAGYGNTIYF